This T cell receptor (beta chain) was identified during a study of cytomegalovirus exposure and HLA in healthy donors (TCRdb year 2017). The study in broad terms: In an earlier analysis of fewer than 750 of the donors, 276 Gb of sequence data and about 110 million unique TCR beta sequences from roughly 180 million T cells were reported. Approximately 310 gigabases of sequencing data and 80 million or so unique TCR sequences were included in an early release covering around 600 HLA-typed donors. Among the approximately 400 genotyped donors, about 83% belonged to the genetic ancestry cluster associated with self-reported Caucasian donors. The aim of the study was to test whether cataloging public T cell receptors could identify signatures of past pathogen exposure. Using immunosequencing, the study profiled T cell repertoires from about 650 subjects and related those repertoires to cytomegalovirus serostatus. In addition to the first cohort of 650 to 750 subjects, a separate validation cohort of approximately 130 different subjects was used. To predict cytomegalovirus infection status, the study combined high-throughput TCR immunosequencing, statistical association of individual TCRs with disease status, and machine learning. To study patterns of TCR occurrence, a later analysis re-analyzed previously published TCR beta repertoires from 650 to 750 donors and added high-resolution HLA genotyping. The later analysis used no new phenotypic data to find candidate immune exposures, relying instead on TCR beta sequences and their occurrence across donors. An earlier analysis of around 580 of the donors used high-throughput TCR beta sequencing to judge whether each TCR beta V gene segment behaved as functional or pseudogenic. Alongside the repertoire data, information on donor age, sex, ethnicity and CMV serostatus was compiled. Genome-wide SNP genotypes for about three fifths of the roughly 700 donors were used in a later genetic analysis, which treated that subset as a discovery cohort. Every repertoire in the discovery cohort had been generated on one and the same sequencing platform. Both class I and class II loci were covered by HLA typing, at four-digit resolution. Typing coverage differed by locus: A, B, C, DRB1 and DQB1 were typed in roughly 620-630 donors, DQA1 in 522, DPA1 in 600 to 610, and DPB1 in just under 490. Roughly 5 DR-DQ haplotypes were handled as single units for association and clustering, since linkage in the cohort was strong. Among a few hundred genotyped donors of the cohort, an average of about 240,000 unique TCR beta nucleotide sequences were sequenced per donor, roughly 18% of them non-productive.

Summary of the overall study and its limitations: A later genetic analysis associated a missense DCLRE1C variant with V-gene and J-gene trimming of TCR beta chains, and an independent cohort replicated the association. A later analysis reported that several top co-occurrence clusters appeared linked to parvovirus B19, influenza, CMV and Epstein-Barr virus. According to a later analysis, TCR association rates differed among HLA loci, with DRB1 alleles showing the most associated TCRs and HLA-C alleles showing the fewest. Three of the identified cytomegalovirus-associated TCR beta chains were confirmed in vitro to be specific for cytomegalovirus antigens. According to the authors, the approach could potentially be generalized to other disease states and immunological phenotypes. The cohort was sequenced for TCR beta chains only, and without alpha or paired-chain data the features that could be detected were limited. In a later analysis, HLA-associated TCR beta chains showed more clonal expansion and lower generation probabilities than non-associated chains that were equally common. A further reported finding was that TCR beta sequences accurately predicted the HLA-A and HLA-B alleles for most subjects in the first cohort. In an earlier analysis of approximately 600 of the donors, most TCR beta V segments were observed in productive rearrangements about 87% or about 30% of the time, broadly matching IMGT annotations. According to a later genetic analysis, donors in an Asian-associated ancestry cluster had fewer N-insertions in productive TCRs than the approximately 670-donor mean. The classifier was reported to diagnose cytomegalovirus status with high specificity and sensitivity in both the original and validation cohorts. When HLA alleles, especially DR and DQ, strongly co-occurred, attributing TCR associations to individual alleles was difficult. Because HLA typing was missing for some donors at each locus, association tests included only the typed subset. The 87-base-pair reads could not distinguish some IMGT-functional V segments, including TRBV6-2 and TRBV6-3, so those segments were excluded. While some public TCRs were present in many individuals, most TCR sequences turned up only very rarely across donors. The sequencing pipeline was judged likely to have produced a cluster of highly shared sequence variants as a technical artifact. A later analysis associated about 17,000 TCR beta sequences with specific HLA alleles at a false discovery rate of 0.05. A total of fewer than 200 TCR beta chains were listed by the study as associated with cytomegalovirus. Because counts were too low, around 18 rarely observed V segments, including chromosome 9 orphons, were left out of the earlier analysis of a few hundred of the donors. Correlated functional status among segregating V segments might reflect linkage disequilibrium, but an unknown experimental factor could not be ruled out. In a later analysis, most CMV-associated TCR beta chains were found to appear HLA-restricted, with HLA associations seemingly driven largely by CMV exposure. For the cohort, immune exposure information was limited to CMV serostatus. Roughly uniform sequencing depth across donors was assumed in presence/absence analyses, although this assumption may not hold.

The cohort was made up of about 610 healthy bone marrow donors. At the time of sampling, every cohort member was nominally healthy, though immune exposures that went unrecorded were likely present. The donor was CMV seropositive and was included in the group of about 290 seropositive cohort members. Every donor gave a peripheral blood sample, and the peripheral blood mononuclear cells from that sample were used for TCR beta sequencing. The Qiagen DNeasy Blood Extraction Kit was used to extract genomic DNA from the blood cell samples. To note about this clone: What antigen it recognizes has not been identified. No clone much larger than this one lies a single base away; base qualities are absent.

The library was made by the immunoSEQ multiplex PCR assay. For the multiplex PCR, a mixture combining 60 forward primers for TCR Vbeta segments and 13 reverse primers for TCR Jbeta segments was used. A multiplex PCR assay on genomic DNA amplified the CDR3 region of rearranged TCR beta genes. The Illumina HiSeq System was used to sequence the amplified TCR beta libraries as 87-base-pair reads. On the study's bioinformatics: In a later analysis, 70 million to 95 million unique TCR beta chains were counted across the approximately 640 repertoires, and roughly 10 million of these chains were shared by at least two donors. Raw reads were error-corrected and collapsed into unique sequences with a nearest-neighbor algorithm that merged closely related sequences to remove PCR and sequencing errors. CDR3 sequences were aligned to IMGT reference sequences to assign V, D and J gene segments. For a sequence to be retained, at least a six-nucleotide match to both a V gene segment and a J gene segment was required. A rearrangement was called productive if the CDR3 had no stop codons and remained in frame with V and J, and every other rearrangement was called non-productive. Following IMGT convention, CDR3 was defined as the stretch from the second conserved V-encoded cysteine to the conserved J-encoded phenylalanine. The earlier analysis of 587 of the donors excluded sequences that lacked an unambiguous match to a single V gene segment. In an earlier analysis of 587 of the donors, a V segment was called functional when productive rearrangements were above 56.7%, and segregating when the standard deviation between donors exceeded 5%. To diagnose cytomegalovirus status from the catalog of TCR beta chain sequences, a statistical classification framework was built. V and J gene assignment, in a later analysis, came from comparing TCR nucleotide sequences with IMGT/GENE-DB human TR gene sequences. In a later analysis, CDR3 sequences and most-parsimonious VDJ recombination scenarios were assigned using the TCRdist pipeline. In a later analysis, every TCR beta chain was defined by the combination of its CDR3 amino acid sequence and its V-gene family, and reads without a unique V-gene family were dropped. As a way to deal with suspected cross-contamination and a sequencing artifact, a later analysis dropped under 600 nucleotide sequences that were highly shared and had low generation probability. A later analysis calculated a clonal expansion index for each public chain from normalized within-repertoire ranks of inferred template counts. In a later analysis, generation probabilities were computed with a VDJ recombination model fitted to out-of-frame rearrangements, and the resulting probabilities were checked against IGoR. Hypergeometric tests were used in a later analysis to score TCR-TCR, TCR-HLA and TCR-CMV co-occurrence, with a repertoire-size bias correction applied to the TCR pairs. A later analysis estimated false discovery rates by permuting HLA or CMV assignments 20 times. In a later analysis, co-occurring TCRs were grouped using DBSCAN, and TCRdist sequence similarity was added for clustering within HLA-allele-positive subsets. Co-occurrence clustering excluded repertoires with fewer than 30,000 or more than 120,000 public chains, plus five with anomalous nucleotide sharing. TCRdb holds this immuneACCESS table with in-frame rearrangements only. Some clones are missing; in checked studies, unresolved V genes explain under half, and the rest has no known cause. V, J and clone size are those of that table, while D and trimming were read from the DNA. The sample data list roughly 110,000 clones, and about three quarters of these were observed just once. The biggest ten clones account for less than 15% of the sample.

From the cysteine through the phenylalanine, the CDR3 covers 15 amino acids. Solely the CDR3 DNA is kept, with 45 bases framed from the first base. CDR1 and CDR2 are read off the germline V gene as LGHNA and YNFKEQ. Compared with germline, V lacks 1 base and J lacks 5 bases; bases without a gene match: 3. This receptor was taken from a woman aged 35 to 49 in good health and CMV-seropositive. The material sequenced was PBMCs. The rearrangement joined TRBV4-2 to TRBJ1-2, and 11 junctional nucleotides match TRBD1. The nucleotide sequence is given as TGTGCCAGCAGCCAAGGAGGGGACAGGGGGTATGGCTACACCTTC. It encodes CASSQGGDRGYGYTF.